The 25 T cell receptor beta chains given below trace back to one sample, sequenced in a study of cytomegalovirus exposure and HLA in healthy donors. It was with 60 Vbeta and 13 Jbeta primers that the PCR ran. Assay: immunoSEQ multiplex PCR; the TCRdb copy retains only in-frame clones and omits some. Its table lists roughly 73,000 clones. Sequenced: PBMCs. The receptors stem from a man aged 50-59 years in good health and CMV-seropositive.

This sequence joins TRBV5-1 and TRBJ1-3; 10 nucleotides line up with TRBD1. The germline CDR1 and CDR2 sequences are SGHRS and YFSETQ. The J segment lost 0 bases and the V segment lost 5 bases, leaving 14 bases of the junction unmatched. The CDR3 loop spans 19 amino acids. CDR3 nucleotide sequence: TGCGCCAGCAGTAACCCCGTCGGGACAGGGGAGAGCTCTGGAAACACCATATATTTT. Amino acids: CASSNPVGTGESSGNTIYF.

The rearrangement uses TRBV25-1 and TRBJ1-5; D is possibly TRBD1 (5 bases). Germline V lookup: CDR1 MGHDK, CDR2 SYGVNS. There are 12 residues in the CDR3. The germline V and J ends were trimmed by 6 bases and 5 bases, with 8 bases remaining between them. In DNA, the CDR3 is TGTGCCAGCAGCCAAGGGGATCAGCCCCAGCATTTT. It yields the protein CASSQGDQPQHF.

This sequence joins TRBV19 and TRBJ2-1; D call uncertain. The CDR3 length is 13 residues. V was clipped by 0 bases and J by 9 bases, with 9 bases between them. The germline V gene has CDR1 LNHDA and CDR2 SQIVND (reference sequence). The CDR3 sequence is CASSIDATGEQFF. For the CDR3, the DNA is TGTGCCAGTAGTATAGATGCGACGGGTGAGCAGTTCTTC.

CDR3 amino acids: CASSEMEGNIQYF. Written as DNA, the CDR3 is TGTGCCAGCAGTGAAATGGAGGGAAACATTCAGTACTTC. This rearrangement joins TRBV6-1 to TRBJ2-4; possible D gene TRBD2, 6 bases. The germline V and J ends were trimmed by 2 bases and 6 bases, with 8 bases remaining between them. The CDR3 length is 13 residues. Germline V gene data show CDR1 as MNHNS and CDR2 as SASEGT.

J is TRBJ2-7 and V is TRBV4-2, with 10 positions matching TRBD1. Germline V gene data show CDR1 as LGHNA and CDR2 as YNFKEQ. Losses at the gene ends were 4 bases for V and 2 bases for J; bases not matched to a gene: 8. The CDR3 loop spans 16 amino acids. The CDR3 DNA reads TGTGCCAGCAGCCGCCCCCGGGACAGGGGAACCTACGAGCAGTACTTC. Translation gives CASSRPRDRGTYEQYF.

The chain recombines TRBV7-3 with TRBJ2-2, with 8 bases fitting TRBD2. V lost 0 bases and J lost 5; bases outside the gene matches: 11. The CDR3 runs 18 residues. Germline-derived CDR1 and CDR2 are SGHTA and FQGTGA. The CDR3 loop is CASSLTPRAGGNTGELFF. CDR3 nucleotides: TGTGCCAGCAGCTTAACGCCTCGGGCGGGGGGAAATACCGGGGAGCTGTTTTTT.

The chain employs TRBV13 and TRBJ2-5; D call uncertain. The assigned J gene may be wrong: the sequence end matches TRBJ2-7 better. Germline V gene data show CDR1 as PRHDT and CDR2 as FYEKMQ (reference sequence). This CDR3 is 12 amino acids long. CDR3 sequence (DNA): TGTGCCAGCAGCTTATCAGGTAACGAGCAGTACTTC. Its translation: CASSLSGNEQYF.

The chain carries TRBV4-1 and TRBJ2-7; unclear D gene. The V gene's germline CDR1 is MGHRA and CDR2 YSYEKL. The V gene lost 1 base and the J gene lost 1 base, with 8 bases spanning the gap. CDR3 length equals 14 residues. The CDR3 loop is CASSQVRSSYEQYF. The CDR3 region has the DNA TGCGCCAGCAGCCAAGTAAGGAGTTCCTACGAGCAGTACTTC.

The chain recombines TRBV5-6 with TRBJ2-3; no definite D call. This CDR3 is 15 amino acids long. V lost 0 bases and J lost 2, with 10 bases in between. CDR1 and CDR2 (germline): SGHDT, YYEEEE. CDR3: CASSLGSLHTDTQYF. DNA for the CDR3: TGTGCCAGCAGCTTGGGGAGCCTACACACAGATACGCAGTATTTT.

This chain joins TRBV6-5 and TRBJ2-3, with D maybe TRBD1 (6 bases). CDR3 length: 11 amino acids. Germline-derived CDR1 and CDR2 are MNHEY and SVGAGI. V dropped 10 bases and J dropped 11 bases, with 16 bases sitting between them. CDR3 loop: CATGKQGRQYF. The CDR3 nucleotides read TGTGCCACCGGAAAACAGGGAAGGCAGTATTTT.

This rearrangement joins TRBV6-5 to TRBJ1-2; the D gene is possibly TRBD1 (5 bases). This CDR3 comprises 12 residues. The V and J ends lost 5 bases and 4 bases respectively, with 8 bases between them. Per the germline V gene, CDR1 is MNHEY and CDR2 is SVGAGI. DNA for the CDR3: TGTGCCAGCAGTAAGGGGCTCTATGGCTACACCTTC. Translated, it gives CASSKGLYGYTF.

This rearrangement joins TRBV19 to TRBJ1-5; D gene unclear. Looked up from germline, CDR1 is LNHDA and CDR2 is SQIVND (reference sequence). Trimming took 3 bases from V and 2 from J, leaving 14 bases between them. This CDR3 contains 16 residues. Written as DNA, the CDR3 is TGTGCCAGTAGTATTCAGAGTGGAACAGGCAATCAGCCCCAGCATTTT. Its translation: CASSIQSGTGNQPQHF. Full variable domain (outside the CDR3, taken from reference TRBV19 and TRBJ1-5): DGGITQSPKYLFRKEGQNVTLSCEQNLNHDAMYWYRQDPGQGLRLIYYSQIVNDFQKGDIAEGYSVSREKKESFPLTVTSAQKNPTAFYLCASSIQSGTGNQPQHFGDGTRLSIL.

J is TRBJ2-3 and V is TRBV5-1, with D possibly TRBD1 on 5 matching bases. Trimming pared 0 bases from V and 8 bases from J, leaving 19 bases between. Per the germline V gene, CDR1 is SGHRS and CDR2 is YFSETQ. The CDR3 spans 16 residues. CDR3 sequence: CASSLAPSTVGSTQYF. In nucleotides, the CDR3 is TGCGCCAGCAGCTTGGCCCCGTCGACAGTGGGAAGTACGCAGTATTTT. Using reference TRBV5-1 and TRBJ2-3 for the parts outside the CDR3, the full variable domain is KAGVTQTPRYLIKTRGQQVTLSCSPISGHRSVSWYQQTPGQGLQFLFEYFSETQRNKGNFPGRFSGRQFSNSRSEMNVSTLELGDSALYLCASSLAPSTVGSTQYFGPGTRLTVL.

The chain links TRBV19 to TRBJ2-1; D may be TRBD2 (7 bases). Germline-derived CDR1 and CDR2 are LNHDA and SQIVND (reference sequence). The CDR3 has 15 residues. The V gene lost 3 bases and the J gene lost 10 bases, with 19 bases spanning the gap. The CDR3 is CASSIWGGRTQEQFF. CDR3 DNA: TGTGCCAGTAGTATTTGGGGGGGCCGTACACAAGAGCAGTTCTTC.

V usage is TRBV10-2 and J usage is TRBJ1-1, with D possibly TRBD1 on 6 matching bases. The CDR3 extends over 13 amino acids. Trimming took 7 bases from V and 1 from J, leaving 10 bases between them. Germline assignment: CDR1 WSHSY and CDR2 SAAADI. CDR3: CASNPTGNTEAFF. The CDR3 DNA follows: TGCGCCAGCAACCCGACAGGGAACACTGAAGCTTTCTTT.

The rearrangement uses TRBV5-1 and TRBJ2-5; possible D gene TRBD1, 6 bases. This CDR3 comprises 14 residues. V was pared by 9 bases and J by 2 bases, with 17 bases between. Per germline, CDR1 SGHRS and CDR2 YFSETQ. As DNA, the CDR3 is TGCGCCACCAAACAGGGTAGGGAACAAGAGACCCAGTACTTC. It codes for CATKQGREQETQYF.

The V gene is TRBV10-3, the J gene TRBJ2-7; D is unclear. The CDR3 is made up of 13 amino acids. Deletions cut 5 bases from V and 3 bases from J, with 11 bases between. The V gene's germline CDR1 is ENHRY and CDR2 SYGVKD. CDR3 protein: CAISIARFYEQYV. The CDR3 DNA reads TGTGCCATCAGTATAGCACGATTCTACGAGCAGTACGTC.

The J gene is TRBJ2-3, the V gene TRBV5-1, with D unresolved. Germline CDR1 and CDR2: SGHRS and YFSETQ. CDR3 length: 14 amino acids. V lost 4 bases and J lost 5, with 14 bases in between. The CDR3 loop reads CASSTSIGGDTQYF. DNA of the CDR3: TGCGCCAGCAGCACCTCTATCGGCGGAGATACGCAGTATTTT. The variable domain in full, with the rest retrieved from reference TRBV5-1 and TRBJ2-3, is KAGVTQTPRYLIKTRGQQVTLSCSPISGHRSVSWYQQTPGQGLQFLFEYFSETQRNKGNFPGRFSGRQFSNSRSEMNVSTLELGDSALYLCASSTSIGGDTQYFGPGTRLTVL.

This chain connects TRBV11-2 to TRBJ1-2; maybe TRBD1 (5 bases). This CDR3 region has 14 residues. Deletions cut 5 bases from V and 2 bases from J, with 12 bases between. CDR1 is SGHAT, CDR2 FQNNGV, per germline. The CDR3 DNA reads TGTGCCAGCAGCCCTGAGACAGTCAACTATGGCTACACCTTC. Translation gives CASSPETVNYGYTF. Full variable domain (missing parts from reference TRBV11-2 and TRBJ1-2): EAGVAQSPRYKIIEKRQSVAFWCNPISGHATLYWYQQILGQGPKLLIQFQNNGVVDDSQLPKDRFSAERLKGVDSTLKIQPAKLEDSAVYLCASSPETVNYGYTFGSGTRLTVV.

The rearrangement links TRBV7-9 to TRBJ1-1, with D tentatively TRBD1 (6 bases). Germline loops: CDR1 SEHNR, CDR2 FQNEAQ (reference sequence). The V and J ends lost 3 bases and 1 base respectively, with 12 bases between them. The CDR3 sequence is 15 residues long. CDR3 nucleotides: TGTGCCAGCAGCTTGTCACAGGGAACGAACACTGAAGCTTTCTTT. The encoded protein is CASSLSQGTNTEAFF.

The rearrangement links TRBV9 to TRBJ1-2; 9 bases align to TRBD1. The germline V gene encodes CDR1 SGDLS and CDR2 YYNGEE. V gave up 3 bases and J gave up 3 bases; unmatched junction bases: 6. This CDR3 comprises 15 residues. CDR3 bases: TGTGCCAGCAGCGCCTACAGGGGGCTAGACTATGGCTACACCTTC. Residues: CASSAYRGLDYGYTF.

The gene calls are TRBV5-1 and TRBJ1-5, with a possible D match to TRBD1 (5 bases). V was cut by 3 bases and J by 2 bases, with 12 bases left in between. From germline, CDR1 is SGHRS and CDR2 YFSETQ. The CDR3 is made up of 15 amino acids. The CDR3 bases are TGCGCCAGCAGCTCCGGGTCAGGGCGCAATCAGCCCCAGCATTTT. This gives the protein CASSSGSGRNQPQHF.

The V call is TRBV28, the J call TRBJ1-1, with 7 bases lining up with TRBD1. CDR3 length: 15 residues. V was clipped by 4 bases and J by 4 bases; unmatched bases: 9. The germline gives CDR1 MDHEN, CDR2 SYDVKM. DNA for the CDR3: TGTGCCAGCAGTTCCGACAGGGTGGTAGGCACTGAAGCTTTCTTT. Translated, it gives CASSSDRVVGTEAFF.

The rearrangement links TRBV9 to TRBJ2-5; a weak D match, TRBD1 (6 bases). V was shortened by 4 bases and J by 1 base, with 14 bases between the two germline ends. The CDR3 consists of 15 residues. Germline V gene lookup returns CDR1 SGDLS and CDR2 YYNGEE. This CDR3 is CASSLRGDTQETQYF. CDR3 nucleotides: TGTGCCAGCAGCCTTCGAGGGGACACCCAAGAGACCCAGTACTTC.

The V call is TRBV5-6, the J call TRBJ1-5; 10 nucleotides align to TRBD1. The CDR3 runs to 15 residues. The ends lost 4 bases at V and 4 bases at J; junction bases unmatched: 5. Germline V CDR1 and CDR2: SGHDT, YYEEEE. CDR3: CASSRRQGANQPQHF. The CDR3 region has the DNA TGTGCCAGCAGCAGAAGACAGGGGGCAAATCAGCCCCAGCATTTT.